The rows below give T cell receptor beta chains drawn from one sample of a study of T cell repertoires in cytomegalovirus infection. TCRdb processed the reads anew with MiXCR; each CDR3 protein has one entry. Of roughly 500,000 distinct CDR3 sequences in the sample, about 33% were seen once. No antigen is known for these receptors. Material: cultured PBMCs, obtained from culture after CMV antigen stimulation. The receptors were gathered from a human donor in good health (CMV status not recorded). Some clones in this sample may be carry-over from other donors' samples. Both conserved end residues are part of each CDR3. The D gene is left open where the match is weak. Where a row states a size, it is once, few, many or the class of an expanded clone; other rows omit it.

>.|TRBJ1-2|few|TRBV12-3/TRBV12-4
TGTGCCAGCAGTCTCCAAGACAGCTACCCGAAGACCTTC
CASSLQDSYPKTF
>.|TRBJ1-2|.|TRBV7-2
TGTGCCAGCAGCCCCGCCGGTAGGGGGGGTAATTATGGCTACACCTTC
CASSPAGRGGNYGYTF
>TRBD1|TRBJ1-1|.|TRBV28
TGTGCCAGCAGTTTAGGGGGACAGGGGAACACTGAAGCTTTCTTT
CASSLGGQGNTEAFF
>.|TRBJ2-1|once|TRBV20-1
TGCAGTGCTAGCGGGGACTCGATCCCAGGTGAGCAGTTCTTC
CSASGDSIPGEQFF
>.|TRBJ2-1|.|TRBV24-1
TGTGCCACCAGTGCCATCGACAGGTTCGTCAATGAGCAGTTCTTC
CATSAIDRFVNEQFF
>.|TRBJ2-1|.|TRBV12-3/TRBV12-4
TGTGCCAGCAGTTTAGTAGAAGGCCATGAGCAGTTCTTC
CASSLVEGHEQFF
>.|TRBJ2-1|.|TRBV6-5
TGTGCCAGCAGACCGCTCCGACGGCGTGCCGATGAGCAGTTCTTC
CASRPLRRRADEQFF
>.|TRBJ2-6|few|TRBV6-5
TGTGCCAGCAGTTACACCCAGGGGCTCTCTGGGGCCAACGTCCTGACTTTC
CASSYTQGLSGANVLTF
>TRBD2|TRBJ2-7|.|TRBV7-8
TGTGCCAGCAGCCCAGGACTAGGCTTAGGCGAGCAGTACTTC
CASSPGLGLGEQYF
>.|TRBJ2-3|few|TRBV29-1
TGCAGCGTTGCCCCTAGCACAGATACGCAGTATTTT
CSVAPSTDTQYF
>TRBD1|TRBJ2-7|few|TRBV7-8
TGTGCCAGCACCCGACAGGGGGACGAGCAGTACTTC
CASTRQGDEQYF
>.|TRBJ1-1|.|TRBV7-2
TGTGCCAGCAGCTTAGCTATATCTTTGAACACTGAAGCTTTCTTT
CASSLAISLNTEAFF
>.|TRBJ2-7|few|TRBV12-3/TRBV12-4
TGTGCCAGCAGTTTGGGTGTGACAGAATCTTACGAGCAGTACTTC
CASSLGVTESYEQYF
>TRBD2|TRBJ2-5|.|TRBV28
TGTGCCACCAGTCGTGGTAGCGTAGCGGGATGGGAGACCCAGTACTTC
CATSRGSVAGWETQYF
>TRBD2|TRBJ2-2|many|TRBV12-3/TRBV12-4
TGTGCCAGCAGTCCCACGTGGGGGACTAGCGGAGGTGGAGGGGGCGGGGAGCTGTTTTTT
CASSPTWGTSGGGGGGELFF
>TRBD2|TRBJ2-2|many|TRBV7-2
TGTGCCAGCAGCAGCCTAGCGGGAGCGGGCACCGGGGAGCTGTTTTTT
CASSSLAGAGTGELFF
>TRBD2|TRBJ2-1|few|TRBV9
TGTGCCAGCAGCGTAAGTCCACGACTAGCGGACTACAATGAGCAGTTCTTC
CASSVSPRLADYNEQFF
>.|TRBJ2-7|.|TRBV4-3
TGCGCCAGCAGCCAAGACCCCGGAAACTACGAGCAGTACTTC
CASSQDPGNYEQYF
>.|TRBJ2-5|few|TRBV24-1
TGTGCCACCAGTGATTCTCCGGGGCCGAAAGAGACCCAGTACTTC
CATSDSPGPKETQYF
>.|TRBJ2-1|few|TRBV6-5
TGTGCCAGCAGTTTCTCTCTCCCCTTCCAGCCCGACGGCTACAATGAGCAGTTCTTC
CASSFSLPFQPDGYNEQFF
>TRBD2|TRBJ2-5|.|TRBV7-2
TGTGCCAGCAGCGTTAGCGGGAACGGGTGGGAGACCCAGTACTTC
CASSVSGNGWETQYF
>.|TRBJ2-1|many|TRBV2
TGTGCCAGCAGTGTCGGGACCCTCCGCCTCGATGAGCAGTTCTTC
CASSVGTLRLDEQFF
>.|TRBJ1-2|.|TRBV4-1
TGCGCCAGCAGCCAAGATTTCAGCAACTATGGCTACACCTTC
CASSQDFSNYGYTF
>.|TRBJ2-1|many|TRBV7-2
TGTGCCAGCAGCTTAGGCTTCAACCTCTACAATGAGCAGTTCTTC
CASSLGFNLYNEQFF
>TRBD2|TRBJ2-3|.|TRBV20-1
TGCAGTGCTAGAGCCCCTAGCGGGAGCGCAGATACGCAGTATTTT
CSARAPSGSADTQYF
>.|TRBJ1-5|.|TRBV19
TGTGCCAGTAGTTTCGCCGGGACACGGGGGAGTCAGCCCCAGCATTTT
CASSFAGTRGSQPQHF
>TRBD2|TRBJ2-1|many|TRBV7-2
TGTGCCAGCAGCCCTATGTCCTACAAGACTAGCGGGAGAATCAATGAGCAGTTCTTC
CASSPMSYKTSGRINEQFF
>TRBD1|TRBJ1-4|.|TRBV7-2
TGTGCCAGCAGCCAGGACAGGGTAAATGAAAAACTGTTTTTT
CASSQDRVNEKLFF
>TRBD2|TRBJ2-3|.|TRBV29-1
TGCAGCGTTGAAGGAAAGTCAGGGTCCGGGGACTACCCTTTAAGTACGCAGTATTTT
CSVEGKSGSGDYPLSTQYF
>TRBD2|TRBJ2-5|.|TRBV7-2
TGTGCCAGCAGCCCCAGGACGTTTCTGACGGGAGGGCCCCAAGAGACCCAGTACTTC
CASSPRTFLTGGPQETQYF
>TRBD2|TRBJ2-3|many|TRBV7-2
TGTGCCAGCAGCTTAGGGGGCGGGAGTGGAGATACGCAGTATTTT
CASSLGGGSGDTQYF
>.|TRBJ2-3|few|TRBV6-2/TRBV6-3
TGTGCCAGCAGTTACTCGGGTTGGAGTGATACGCAGTATTTT
CASSYSGWSDTQYF
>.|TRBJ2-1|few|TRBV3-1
TGTGCCAGCAGCCAAGCAGGTCGGGCGGAGCAGTTCTTC
CASSQAGRAEQFF
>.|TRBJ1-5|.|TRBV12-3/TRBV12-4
TGTGCCAGCAGTTTAGGTGAGGGATCAGGGGGCAATCAGCCCCAGCATTTT
CASSLGEGSGGNQPQHF
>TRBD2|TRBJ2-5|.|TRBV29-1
TGCAGCGTTGATGGGACTAGCGGGACCCAAGAGACCCAGTACTTC
CSVDGTSGTQETQYF
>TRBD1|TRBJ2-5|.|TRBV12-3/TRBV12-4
TGTGCCAGCAGTTCCCACCGGACAGGGGAAGAGACCCAGTACTTC
CASSSHRTGEETQYF
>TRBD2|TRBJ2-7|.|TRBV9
TGTGCCAGCACCGGGAGGTTCAACGAGCAGTACTTC
CASTGRFNEQYF
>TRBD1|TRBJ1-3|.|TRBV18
TGTGCCAGCTCACCCTGGGACAGGAGCTCTGGAAACACCATATATTTT
CASSPWDRSSGNTIYF
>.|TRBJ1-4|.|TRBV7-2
TGTGCCAGCAGCTTAGGTCCGGGAAGCACGTATGAAAAACTGTTTTTT
CASSLGPGSTYEKLFF
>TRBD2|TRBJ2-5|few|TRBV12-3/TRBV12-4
TGTGCCAGCACCCCGTGGGCGGGAGGAGAGACCCAGTACTTC
CASTPWAGGETQYF
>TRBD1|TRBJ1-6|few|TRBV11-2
TGTGCCAGCAGCTCAGGACAGGGGGCCTCACCCCTCCACTTT
CASSSGQGASPLHF
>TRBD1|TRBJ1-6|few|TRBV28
TGTGCCAGCAGTTTGGGAACAGGGGGCGCGAATTCACCCCTCCACTTT
CASSLGTGGANSPLHF
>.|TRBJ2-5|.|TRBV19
TGTGCCAGTAGTTACAATCTTCGAGAGACCCAGTACTTC
CASSYNLRETQYF
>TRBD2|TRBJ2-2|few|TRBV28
TGTGCCAGCAGTGGAGCTGGACTAGCGGGACGGACCGGGGAGCTGTTTTTT
CASSGAGLAGRTGELFF
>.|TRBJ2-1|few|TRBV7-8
TGTGCCAGCAGCTTAACCTGGACCCGGCAGAATGAGCAGTTCTTC
CASSLTWTRQNEQFF
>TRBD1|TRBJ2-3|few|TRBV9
TGTGCCAGCAGCGAGGGGACAGGGGGAGGCATAGATACGCAGTATTTT
CASSEGTGGGIDTQYF
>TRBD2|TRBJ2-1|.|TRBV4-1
TGCGCCAGCAGCCAAAGCCGGGACTATTCTGATGAGCAGTTCTTC
CASSQSRDYSDEQFF
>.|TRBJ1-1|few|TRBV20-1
TGCAGTGCTAGAAAGGGGATCCCTGAAGCTTTCTTT
CSARKGIPEAFF
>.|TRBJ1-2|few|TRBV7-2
TGTGCCAGCAGCCCGGGGGTCTCCTATGGCTACACCTTC
CASSPGVSYGYTF
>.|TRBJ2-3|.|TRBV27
TGTGCCAGCAGTTTTTTCCCTGAGGCGCAGTATTTT
CASSFFPEAQYF
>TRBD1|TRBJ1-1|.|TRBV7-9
TGTGCCAGCAGCTTCCCCAGGCAGGGGGCGGGGAATACTGAAGCTTTCTTT
CASSFPRQGAGNTEAFF
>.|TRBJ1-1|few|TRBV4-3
TGCGCCAGCAGCCAAGAGATAACGGGGGGCCACACTGAAGCTTTCTTT
CASSQEITGGHTEAFF
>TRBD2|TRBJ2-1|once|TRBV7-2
TGTGCCAGCAGCTTTAAGACTAGCCTTACGGTCGATGAGCAGTTCTTC
CASSFKTSLTVDEQFF
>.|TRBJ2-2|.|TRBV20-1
TGCAGTGCTCCCGGGACTGCGTTCACCGGGGAGCTGTTTTTT
CSAPGTAFTGELFF
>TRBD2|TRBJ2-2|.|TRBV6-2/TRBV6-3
TGTGCCAGCAGTTACTCAGCGGGGTTTGCGAACACCGGGGAGCTGTTTTTT
CASSYSAGFANTGELFF
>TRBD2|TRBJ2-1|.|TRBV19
TGTGCCACCCCCCTGGCTAGCGGGAGGGATGAGCAGTTCTTC
CATPLASGRDEQFF
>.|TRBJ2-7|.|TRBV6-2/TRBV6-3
TGTGCCACCCAGCAGGGACGGGAGCAGTACTTC
CATQQGREQYF
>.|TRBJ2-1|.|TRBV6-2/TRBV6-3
TGTGCCAGCAGAGGTACTCCGGCATTAGCGGACTACAATGAGCAGTTCTTC
CASRGTPALADYNEQFF
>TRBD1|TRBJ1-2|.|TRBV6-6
TGTGCCAGCGAGTCAGGGGGCTTTGAATATGGCTACACCTTC
CASESGGFEYGYTF
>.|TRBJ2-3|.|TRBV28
TGTGCCAGCAGTTTACGGGGGGCTTGGGATACGCAGTATTTT
CASSLRGAWDTQYF